Listed here are 21 T cell receptor beta chains from one sample, sequenced in a study of T cell responses to AZD1222 COVID-19 vaccine. Clones were sequenced by immunoSEQ multiplex PCR, and TCRdb holds only the in-frame ones, with some missing. The sample includes 97,000 or so clones, approximately 90% of them seen just once. Sequenced material: peripheral blood, taken on day 0 of AZD1222 vaccination. These TCRs come from an adult in good health.

The chain carries TRBV21-1 and TRBJ2-4. TRBV21-1 is designated a pseudogene. The CDR3 consists of 16 residues. CDR3 amino acids: CASSKGGIRAKNIQYF. The CDR3 nucleotides read TGTGCCAGCAGCAAAGGTGGGATAAGGGCCAAAAACATTCAGTACTTC.

The J gene is TRBJ2-7, the V gene TRBV5-1; TRBD1 might be the D (5 bases). The CDR3 is made up of 15 amino acids. Germline V gene data show CDR1 as SGHRS and CDR2 as YFSETQ. V lost 1 base and J 1 base, leaving 12 bases between the germline ends. CDR3 loop: CASSLSFGASYEQYF. CDR3 coding DNA: TGCGCCAGCAGCTTGTCCTTTGGGGCTTCCTACGAGCAGTACTTC.

This chain joins TRBV15 and TRBJ2-1; D possibly corresponds to TRBD2 (6 bases). The CDR3 is 15 residues long. Trimming pared 5 bases from V and 6 bases from J, leaving 17 bases between. CDR1 is LNHNV and CDR2 is YYDKDF in the germline V gene (reference sequence). The CDR3 DNA follows: TGTGCCACCAGCGTTACCGGGACTGGTCGCAATGAGCAGTTCTTC. It yields the protein CATSVTGTGRNEQFF. Drawing the rest from reference TRBV15 and TRBJ2-1, the complete variable domain is DAMVIQNPRYQVTQFGKPVTLSCSQTLNHNVMYWYQQKSSQAPKLLFHYYDKDFNNEADTPDNFQSRRPNTSFCFLDIRSPGLGDTAMYLCATSVTGTGRNEQFFGPGTRLTVL.

The V gene is TRBV6-5, the J gene TRBJ2-3; unclear D gene. The V end lost 2 bases, the J end lost 2 bases, and 11 bases lay between the germline ends. There are 15 residues in the CDR3. CDR1 and CDR2 from the germline V gene are MNHEY and SVGAGI. The DNA of the CDR3 is TGTGCCAGCAGTTACCGGGCCAGATCCACAGATACGCAGTATTTT. Translating it yields CASSYRARSTDTQYF.

This clone appeared a single time. The chain joins TRBV18 to TRBJ1-1, with D hard to call. CDR3 length: 14 amino acids. CDR1 is KGHSH, CDR2 LQKENI, per germline. Trimming removed 2 bases from V and 3 bases from J, with 10 bases in between. The CDR3 DNA is TGTGCCAGCTCACCAGGAGACGGATACACTGAAGCTTTCTTT. Translated, it gives CASSPGDGYTEAFF.

Only one count was recorded for this clone. This rearrangement joins TRBV5-4 to TRBJ2-1; 9 nucleotides agree with TRBD2. This CDR3 spans 16 amino acids. The germline gives CDR1 SGHNT, CDR2 YYREEE (reference sequence). The J segment lost 5 bases and the V segment lost 0 bases, leaving 6 bases of the junction unmatched. CDR3 bases: TGTGCCAGCAGCTTGGAAGTAGCGGGAGTCGACAATGAGCAGTTCTTC. This encodes CASSLEVAGVDNEQFF.

The rearrangement uses TRBV27 and TRBJ1-5, with D tentatively TRBD1 (6 bases). Germline V gene data show CDR1 as MNHEY and CDR2 as SMNVEV (reference sequence). Between the trimmed V and J ends, which lost 2 bases and 5 bases, there was a span of 10 bases. This CDR3 has 14 residues. The CDR3 region is CASSLGRGYQPQHF. CDR3 in DNA: TGTGCCAGCAGTTTAGGCAGGGGATATCAGCCCCAGCATTTT.

The chain links TRBV5-1 to TRBJ2-1; the match to TRBD2 covers 13 bases. Germline V gene data show CDR1 as SGHRS and CDR2 as YFSETQ. CDR3 size: 16 residues. Germline trimming cut 0 bases from V and 6 bases from J; bases unmatched to any gene: 3. The CDR3 reads CASSLGLAGGFNEQFF. The CDR3 nucleotides are TGCGCCAGCAGCTTGGGACTAGCGGGAGGTTTCAATGAGCAGTTCTTC.

This clone was detected only once. The chain combines TRBV28 with TRBJ1-1; D possibly corresponds to TRBD1 (6 bases). This CDR3 spans 13 amino acids. Trimming took 6 bases from V and 1 from J, leaving 9 bases between them. Per the germline V gene, CDR1 is MDHEN and CDR2 is SYDVKM. CDR3 nucleotides: TGTGCCAGCAGGGACAGAGCGAACACTGAAGCTTTCTTT. This encodes CASRDRANTEAFF.

The chain has TRBV7-9 and TRBJ2-7; 10 bases match TRBD1. Germline CDR1 and CDR2: SEHNR and FQNEAQ (reference sequence). The CDR3 sequence is 14 residues long. The ends lost 5 bases at V and 2 bases at J; junction bases unmatched: 3. CDR3 nucleotides: TGTGCCAGCAGCCGGGACAGGGGAACCTACGAGCAGTACTTC. Translating gives CASSRDRGTYEQYF.

The chain employs TRBV18 and TRBJ2-7; 14 positions match TRBD2. This CDR3 has 15 residues. Germline assignment: CDR1 KGHSH and CDR2 LQKENI. V trimming: 4 bases; J trimming: 6 bases; junction bases outside the gene matches: 5. As DNA, the CDR3 is TGTGCCAGCTCACTTTCCGGGACTAGCGGGGGCGAGCAGTACTTC. Protein: CASSLSGTSGGEQYF.

The V and J genes are TRBV5-1 and TRBJ2-1; the match to TRBD2 covers 11 bases. Germline assignment: CDR1 SGHRS and CDR2 YFSETQ. This CDR3 contains 15 residues. J lost 7 bases, V lost 0 bases, and 3 bases had no gene match. CDR3 in amino acids: CASSLVTSGMNEQFF. As DNA, the CDR3 is TGCGCCAGCAGCTTGGTGACTAGCGGGATGAATGAGCAGTTCTTC.

This clone was seen once. The J gene is TRBJ1-2, the V gene TRBV6-5; D gene uncertain. The CDR3 is 14 residues long. The V gene lost 6 bases and the J gene lost 0 bases, with 11 bases spanning the gap. Germline assignment: CDR1 MNHEY and CDR2 SVGAGI. Here the CDR3 reads CASRPRNSNYGYTF. Written as DNA, the CDR3 is TGTGCCAGCAGGCCAAGGAACTCTAACTATGGCTACACCTTC.

The chain joins TRBV5-4 to TRBJ1-3; D is possibly TRBD1 (6 bases). Trimming took 3 bases from V and 1 from J, leaving 17 bases between them. The CDR3 runs to 17 residues. Germline assignment: CDR1 SGHNT and CDR2 YYREEE (reference sequence). For the CDR3, the DNA is TGTGCCAGCAGCTCCATGGGGGGGGCGCGTTCTGGAAACACCATATATTTT. Its protein product is CASSSMGGARSGNTIYF.

Only a few counts were recorded for this clone. The V and J genes are TRBV9 and TRBJ2-7, with D perhaps given as TRBD1 or TRBD2 (6 bases each). Germline V gene data show CDR1 as SGDLS and CDR2 as YYNGEE. Trimming took off 3 bases at V and 0 bases at J, with 13 bases between the two ends. The CDR3 sequence is 15 residues long. The CDR3 coding sequence is TGTGCCAGCAGCGGTAAGGGGGGAAGCTCCTACGAGCAGTACTTC. Protein sequence: CASSGKGGSSYEQYF.

The chain has TRBV6-1 and TRBJ1-3; D is possibly TRBD1 (5 bases). V dropped 3 bases and J dropped 0 bases, with 24 bases sitting between them. The CDR3 consists of 20 residues. Per germline, CDR1 MNHNS and CDR2 SASEGT. This chain's CDR3 is CASSDVNIVGGISSGNTIYF. CDR3 nucleotides: TGTGCCAGCAGTGATGTGAATATCGTCGGGGGTATAAGCTCTGGAAACACCATATATTTT.

The rearrangement joins TRBV29-1 to TRBJ2-5; possibly TRBD2 for D (6 bases). The germline V gene encodes CDR1 SQVTM and CDR2 ANQGSEA. Trimming removed 7 bases at V and 2 bases at J, with 17 bases between. The CDR3 length is 14 residues. The CDR3 region is CSGYRQSGQETQYF. In DNA, the CDR3 is TGCAGCGGGTACCGACAGAGCGGGCAAGAGACCCAGTACTTC.

Notes on this clone: The same CDR3 arises from other DNA sequences in this sample as well. The V call is TRBV7-2, the J call TRBJ1-1; D remains ambiguous. The V gene's germline CDR1 is SGHTA and CDR2 FQGNSA. The CDR3 covers 13 residues. V was cut by 2 bases and J by 1 base, with 5 bases left in between. CDR3 sequence reads: CASSLYENTEAFF. The CDR3 bases are TGTGCCAGCAGCTTATACGAGAACACTGAAGCTTTCTTT.

The rearrangement joins TRBV3-1 (or the pseudogene TRBV3-2) to TRBJ1-3; 7 nucleotides line up with TRBD1. V was clipped by 0 bases and J by 2 bases; unmatched bases: 7. The CDR3 consists of 17 residues. Germline lookup yields CDR1 LGHDT and CDR2 YNNKEL (reference sequence). CDR3 nucleotides: TGTGCCAGCAGCCAAGATCACAGGGGACCCCCTGGAAACACCATATATTTT. Translated: CASSQDHRGPPGNTIYF.

CDR3 DNA: TGTGCCAGCAGTCCCCCCGGACCAGATACGCAGTATTTT. Translated, it gives CASSPPGPDTQYF. The V call is TRBV12-3 or TRBV12-4, the J call TRBJ2-3; D not resolved. CDR3 length: 13 residues. V lost 5 bases and J lost 4, with 10 bases in between.

J is TRBJ2-7 and V is TRBV4-1, with 9 bases identical to TRBD1. The junction had 10 bases not matched to a gene; V was cut back by 1 base and J by 3 bases. From germline, CDR1 is MGHRA and CDR2 YSYEKL. This CDR3 has 17 residues. CDR3 coding DNA: TGCGCCAGCAGCCAAGCCGCATCGGGGACAGGGCACTACGAGCAGTACTTC. Its translation is CASSQAASGTGHYEQYF.